This T cell receptor (beta chain) was profiled in a study of graft-versus-host responses after intestinal transplantation. Study-wide background: Recipients got multivisceral, liver-intestinal, or isolated intestinal transplants.

About this clone: The antigen remains unidentified.

Some clones are missing from TCRdb's copy, which holds only in-frame ones; the method was immunoSEQ multiplex PCR. Altogether around 84,000 clones are present, roughly four fifths being singletons, with the ten largest covering about a sixth. CDR1 and CDR2 (germline): ENHRY, SYGVKD. The CDR3 consists of 16 residues. V lost 4 bases and J lost 2; bases outside the gene matches: 8. This receptor was identified in a human donor who received an intestinal transplant. The rearrangement links TRBV10-3 to TRBJ2-3; TRBD2 agrees at 8 bases. The source material was unstimulated CD8+ T cells sorted from spleen or lymph node cells, sampled before intestinal transplant. The DNA of the CDR3 is TGTGCCATCAGTGCGCCGGGGGGGCGATTCACAGATACGCAGTATTTT. The encoded protein is CAISAPGGRFTDTQYF.